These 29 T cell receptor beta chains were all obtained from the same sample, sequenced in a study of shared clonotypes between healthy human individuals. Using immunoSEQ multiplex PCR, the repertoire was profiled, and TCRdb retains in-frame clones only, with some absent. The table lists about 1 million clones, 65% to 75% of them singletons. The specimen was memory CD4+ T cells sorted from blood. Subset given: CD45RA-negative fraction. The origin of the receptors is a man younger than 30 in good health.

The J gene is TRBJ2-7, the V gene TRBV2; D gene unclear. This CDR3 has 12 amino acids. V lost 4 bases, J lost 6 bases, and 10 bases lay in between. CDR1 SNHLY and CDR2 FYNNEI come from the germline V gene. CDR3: CASSGHNTEQYF. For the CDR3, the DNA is TGTGCCAGCAGTGGGCACAATACCGAGCAGTACTTC. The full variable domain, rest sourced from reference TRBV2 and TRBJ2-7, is EPEVTQTPSHQVTQMGQEVILRCVPISNHLYFYWYRQILGQKVEFLVSFYNNEISEKSEIFDDQFSVERPDGSNFTLKIRSTKLEDSAMYFCASSGHNTEQYFGPGTRLTVT.

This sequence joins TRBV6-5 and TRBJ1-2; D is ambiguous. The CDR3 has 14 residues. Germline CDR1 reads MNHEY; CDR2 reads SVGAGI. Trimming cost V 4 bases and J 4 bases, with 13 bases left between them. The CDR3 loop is CASSLGRQRYGYTF. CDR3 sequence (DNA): TGTGCCAGCAGTTTGGGCCGTCAACGCTATGGCTACACCTTC.

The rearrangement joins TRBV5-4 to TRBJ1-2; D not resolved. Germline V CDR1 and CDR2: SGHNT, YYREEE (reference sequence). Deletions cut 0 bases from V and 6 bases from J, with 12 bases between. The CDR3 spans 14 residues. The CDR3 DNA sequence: TGTGCCAGCAGCTTGGTAGGGCTTCAACATGGCTACACCTTC. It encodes CASSLVGLQHGYTF.

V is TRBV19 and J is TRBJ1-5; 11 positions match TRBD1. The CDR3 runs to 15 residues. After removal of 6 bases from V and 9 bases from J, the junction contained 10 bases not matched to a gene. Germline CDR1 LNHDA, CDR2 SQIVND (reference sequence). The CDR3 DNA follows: TGTGCCAGTAGGATACCCGGGACAGGGGGGCTGCCCCAGCATTTT. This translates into CASRIPGTGGLPQHF.

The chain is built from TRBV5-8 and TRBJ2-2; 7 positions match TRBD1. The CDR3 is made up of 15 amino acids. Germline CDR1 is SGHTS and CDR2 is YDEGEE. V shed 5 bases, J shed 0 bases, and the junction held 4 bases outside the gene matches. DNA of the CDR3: TGTGCCAGCAGTAGACAGGGCTCGAACACCGGGGAGCTGTTTTTT. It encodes CASSRQGSNTGELFF.

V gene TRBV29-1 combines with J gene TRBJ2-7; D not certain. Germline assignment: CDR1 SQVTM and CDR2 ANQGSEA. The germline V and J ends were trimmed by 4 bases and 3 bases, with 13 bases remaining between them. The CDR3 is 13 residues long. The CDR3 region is CSVAAGPVYEQYF. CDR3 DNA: TGCAGCGTTGCCGCTGGGCCGGTCTACGAGCAGTACTTC.

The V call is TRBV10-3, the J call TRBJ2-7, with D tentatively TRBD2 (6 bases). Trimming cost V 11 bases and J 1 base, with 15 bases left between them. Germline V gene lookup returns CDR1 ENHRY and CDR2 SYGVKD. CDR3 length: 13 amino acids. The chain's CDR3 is CASTGDGSYEQYF. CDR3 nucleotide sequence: TGTGCCTCAACGGGAGATGGGTCCTACGAGCAGTACTTC.

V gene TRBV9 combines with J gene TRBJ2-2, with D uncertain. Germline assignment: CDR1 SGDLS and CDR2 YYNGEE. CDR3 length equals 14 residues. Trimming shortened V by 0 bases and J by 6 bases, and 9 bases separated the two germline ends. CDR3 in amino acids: CASSVDHGAGELFF. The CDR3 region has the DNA TGTGCCAGCAGCGTAGACCATGGGGCCGGGGAGCTGTTTTTT.

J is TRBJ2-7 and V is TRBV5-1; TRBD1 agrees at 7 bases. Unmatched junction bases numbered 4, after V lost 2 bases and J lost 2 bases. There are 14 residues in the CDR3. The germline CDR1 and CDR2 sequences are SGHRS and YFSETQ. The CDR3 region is CASSFDDRAYEQYF. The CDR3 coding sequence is TGCGCCAGCAGCTTTGATGACAGGGCCTACGAGCAGTACTTC.

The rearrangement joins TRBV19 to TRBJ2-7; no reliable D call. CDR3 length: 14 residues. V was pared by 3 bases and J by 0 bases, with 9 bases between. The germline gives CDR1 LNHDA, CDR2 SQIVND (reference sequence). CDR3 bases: TGTGCCAGTAGTATGAGTTGGGCCTCCTACGAGCAGTACTTC. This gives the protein CASSMSWASYEQYF.

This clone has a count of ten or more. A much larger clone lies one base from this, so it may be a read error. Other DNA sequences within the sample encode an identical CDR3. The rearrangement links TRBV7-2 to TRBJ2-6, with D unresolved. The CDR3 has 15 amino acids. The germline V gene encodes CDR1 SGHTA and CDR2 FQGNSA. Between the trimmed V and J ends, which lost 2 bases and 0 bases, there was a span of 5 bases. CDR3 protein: CASSLRSSGANVLTF. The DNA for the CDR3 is TGTGCCAGCAGCTTAAGGAGCTCTGGGGCCAACGTCCTGACTTTC.

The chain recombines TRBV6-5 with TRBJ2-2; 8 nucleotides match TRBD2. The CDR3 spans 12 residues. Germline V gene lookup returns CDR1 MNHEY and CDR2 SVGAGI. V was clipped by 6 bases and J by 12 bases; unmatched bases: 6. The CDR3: CASRIGGGKLFF. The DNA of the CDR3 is TGTGCCAGCAGGATCGGGGGGGGAAAGCTGTTTTTT.

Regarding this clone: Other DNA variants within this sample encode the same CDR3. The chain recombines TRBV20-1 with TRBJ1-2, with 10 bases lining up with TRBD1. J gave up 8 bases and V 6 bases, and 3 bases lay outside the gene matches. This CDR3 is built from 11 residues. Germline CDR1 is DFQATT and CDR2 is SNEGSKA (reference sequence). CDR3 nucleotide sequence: TGCAGTGCGAGGACAGGGGGGGGCTACACCTTC. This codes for CSARTGGGYTF.

In DNA, the CDR3 is TGTGCCAGCAATCGGACGCCTGGTTATAATTCACCCCTCCACTTT. The encoded protein is CASNRTPGYNSPLHF. The rearrangement links TRBV2 to TRBJ1-6; no clear D gene. The length of the CDR3 is 15 residues. Trimming shortened V by 7 bases and J by 4 bases, and 14 bases separated the two germline ends. Germline-derived CDR1 and CDR2 are SNHLY and FYNNEI.

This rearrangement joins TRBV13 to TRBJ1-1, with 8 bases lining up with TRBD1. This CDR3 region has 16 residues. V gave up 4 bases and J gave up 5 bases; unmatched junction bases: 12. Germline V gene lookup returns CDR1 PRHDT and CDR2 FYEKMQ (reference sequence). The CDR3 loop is CASSSTGVGVWTEAFF. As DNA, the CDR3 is TGTGCCAGCAGCTCGACAGGGGTAGGGGTATGGACTGAAGCTTTCTTT.

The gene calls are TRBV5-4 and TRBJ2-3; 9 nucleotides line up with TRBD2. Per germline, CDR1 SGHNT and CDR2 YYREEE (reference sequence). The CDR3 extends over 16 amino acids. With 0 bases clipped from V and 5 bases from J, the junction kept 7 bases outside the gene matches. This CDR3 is CASSLGPLAGEDTQYF. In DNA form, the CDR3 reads TGTGCCAGCAGCTTGGGCCCACTAGCGGGCGAAGATACGCAGTATTTT.

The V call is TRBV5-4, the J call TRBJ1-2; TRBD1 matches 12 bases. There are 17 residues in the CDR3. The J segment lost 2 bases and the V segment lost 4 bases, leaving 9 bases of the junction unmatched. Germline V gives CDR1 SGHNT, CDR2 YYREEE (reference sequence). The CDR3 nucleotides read TGTGCCAGCAGCATGGGACAGGGGGCTAGTTCGAACTATGGCTACACCTTC. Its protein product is CASSMGQGASSNYGYTF. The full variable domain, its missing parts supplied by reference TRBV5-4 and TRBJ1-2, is ETGVTQSPTHLIKTRGQQVTLRCSSQSGHNTVSWYQQALGQGPQFIFQYYREEENGRGNFPPRFSGLQFPNYSSELNVNALELDDSALYLCASSMGQGASSNYGYTFGSGTRLTVV.

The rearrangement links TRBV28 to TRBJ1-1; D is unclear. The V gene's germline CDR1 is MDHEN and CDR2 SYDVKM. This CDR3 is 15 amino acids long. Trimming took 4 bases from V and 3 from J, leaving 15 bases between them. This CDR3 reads CASSSIAKQDTEAFF. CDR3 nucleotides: TGTGCCAGCAGTTCCATCGCCAAGCAGGACACTGAAGCTTTCTTT.

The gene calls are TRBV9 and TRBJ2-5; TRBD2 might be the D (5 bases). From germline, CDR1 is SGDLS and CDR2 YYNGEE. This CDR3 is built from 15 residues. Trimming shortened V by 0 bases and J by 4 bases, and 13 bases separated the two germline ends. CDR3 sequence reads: CASSVVSGERETQYF. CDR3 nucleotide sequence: TGTGCCAGCAGCGTAGTATCCGGGGAGAGAGAGACCCAGTACTTC. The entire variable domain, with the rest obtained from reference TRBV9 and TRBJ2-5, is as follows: DSGVTQTPKHLITATGQRVTLRCSPRSGDLSVYWYQQSLDQGLQFLIQYYNGEERAKGNILERFSAQQFPDLHSELNLSSLELGDSALYFCASSVVSGERETQYFGPGTRLLVL.

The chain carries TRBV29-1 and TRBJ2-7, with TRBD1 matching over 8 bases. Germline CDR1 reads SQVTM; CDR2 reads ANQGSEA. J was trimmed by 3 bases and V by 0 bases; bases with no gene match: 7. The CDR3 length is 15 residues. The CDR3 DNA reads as TGCAGCGTTGAAGATCCGACAGGGGCTAGCTACGAGCAGTACTTC. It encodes CSVEDPTGASYEQYF.

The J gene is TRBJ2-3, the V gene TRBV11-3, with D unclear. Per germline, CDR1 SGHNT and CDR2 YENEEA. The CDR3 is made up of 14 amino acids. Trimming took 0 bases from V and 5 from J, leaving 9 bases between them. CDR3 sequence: CASSLDVVGDTQYF. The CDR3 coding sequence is TGTGCCAGCAGCTTAGATGTTGTAGGAGATACGCAGTATTTT.

CDR3 sequence reads: CASSLTGANSLGSYEQYF. The CDR3 region has the DNA TGCGCCAGCAGCTTAACAGGGGCCAATTCCTTGGGATCCTACGAGCAGTACTTC. This chain connects TRBV5-1 to TRBJ2-7; TRBD1 matches at 7 bases. Germline V gives CDR1 SGHRS, CDR2 YFSETQ. The CDR3 totals 18 residues. The ends lost 2 bases at V and 1 base at J; junction bases unmatched: 15.

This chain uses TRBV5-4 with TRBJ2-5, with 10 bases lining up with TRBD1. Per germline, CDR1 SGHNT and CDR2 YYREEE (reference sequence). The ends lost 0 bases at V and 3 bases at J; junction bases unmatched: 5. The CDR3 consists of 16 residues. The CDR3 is CASSLAGQGEKETQYF. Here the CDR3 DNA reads TGTGCCAGCAGCTTGGCCGGACAGGGGGAGAAAGAGACCCAGTACTTC.

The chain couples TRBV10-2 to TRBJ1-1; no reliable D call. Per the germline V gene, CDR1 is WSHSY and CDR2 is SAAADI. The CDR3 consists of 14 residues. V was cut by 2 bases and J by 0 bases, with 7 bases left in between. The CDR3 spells CASSETEMNTEAFF. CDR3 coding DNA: TGCGCCAGCAGTGAGACAGAAATGAACACTGAAGCTTTCTTT.

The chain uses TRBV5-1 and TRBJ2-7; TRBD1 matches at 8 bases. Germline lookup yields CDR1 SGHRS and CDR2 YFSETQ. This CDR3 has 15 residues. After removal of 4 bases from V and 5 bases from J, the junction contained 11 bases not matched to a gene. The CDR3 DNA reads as TGCGCCAGCAGCACGTCGGACAGGGTTGTTGACGAGCAGTACTTC. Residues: CASSTSDRVVDEQYF.

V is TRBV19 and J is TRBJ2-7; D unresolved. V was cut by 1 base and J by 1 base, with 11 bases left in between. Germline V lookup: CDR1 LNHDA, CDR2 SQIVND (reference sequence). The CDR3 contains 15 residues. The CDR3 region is CASSIAGSTSYEQYF. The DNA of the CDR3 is TGTGCCAGTAGTATAGCAGGATCGACGTCCTACGAGCAGTACTTC. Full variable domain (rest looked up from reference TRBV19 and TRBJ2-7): DGGITQSPKYLFRKEGQNVTLSCEQNLNHDAMYWYRQDPGQGLRLIYYSQIVNDFQKGDIAEGYSVSREKKESFPLTVTSAQKNPTAFYLCASSIAGSTSYEQYFGPGTRLTVT.

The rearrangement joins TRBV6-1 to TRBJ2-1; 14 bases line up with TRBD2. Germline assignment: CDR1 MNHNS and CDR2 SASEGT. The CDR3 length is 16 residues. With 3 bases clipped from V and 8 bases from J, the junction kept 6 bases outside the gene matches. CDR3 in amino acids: CASSDQGLAGEHEQFF. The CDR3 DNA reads TGTGCCAGCAGTGACCAGGGACTAGCGGGAGAACATGAGCAGTTCTTC.

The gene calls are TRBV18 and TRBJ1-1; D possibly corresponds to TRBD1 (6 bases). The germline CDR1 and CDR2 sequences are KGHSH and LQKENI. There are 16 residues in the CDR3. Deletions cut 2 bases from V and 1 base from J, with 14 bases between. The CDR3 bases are TGTGCCAGCTCACCATTTGTTTCAGGGGCGAACACTGAAGCTTTCTTT. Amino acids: CASSPFVSGANTEAFF.

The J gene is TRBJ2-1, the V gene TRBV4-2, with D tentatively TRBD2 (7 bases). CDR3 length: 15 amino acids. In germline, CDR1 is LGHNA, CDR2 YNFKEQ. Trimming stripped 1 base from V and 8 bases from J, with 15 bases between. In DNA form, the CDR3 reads TGTGCCAGCAGCCAAGTATCGGGGGGCCCAGATGAGCAGTTCTTC. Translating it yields CASSQVSGGPDEQFF.